This T cell receptor (beta chain) was sequenced for a study of blood T cell repertoires in COVID-19. Study overall: Some COVID-19 samples were acute and others convalescent; all came from the United States, Italy and Spain. From T cells, B-cell-depleted T cells, or PBMCs came the material, which was cDNA or gDNA.

Germline CDR1 reads MDHEN; CDR2 reads SYDVKM. Losses at the gene ends were 6 bases for V and 0 bases for J; bases not matched to a gene: 4. The CDR3 runs 15 residues. Per the original data handling: Estimation of nucleated cell counts relied on the amplification of reference gene primers. The table came from immunoSEQ multiplex PCR; TCRdb's copy has only in-frame clones and leaves some out. V, J and clone size were drawn from that table, and D and trimming were deduced from the DNA. The table records around 130,000 clones, approximately 78% of them present only once. Specimen: peripheral blood. The sequence was obtained from an elderly woman with acute or convalescent COVID-19. The chain has TRBV28 and TRBJ2-4, with 8 bases matching TRBD1. CDR3 region: CASSQGALAKNIQYF. The CDR3 DNA sequence: TGTGCCAGCAGCCAGGGGGCGCTAGCCAAAAACATTCAGTACTTC. The full variable domain, completed using reference TRBV28 and TRBJ2-4, is DVKVTQSSRYLVKRTGEKVFLECVQDMDHENMFWYRQDPGLGLRLIYFSYDVKMKEKGDIPEGYSVSREKKERFSLILESASTNQTSMYLCASSQGALAKNIQYFGAGTRLSVL.